This T cell receptor (beta chain) appears in the sequencing data of a study of blood T cell repertoires in COVID-19. In the study overall: PBMCs, B-cell-depleted T cells, or T cells were the source of the cDNA or gDNA that made up the material.

The assay was immunoSEQ multiplex PCR, and TCRdb's table has in-frame clones only and misses some. Of about 360,000 clones detected, 81% appear once; the ten largest clones hold more than 0.95%. Trimming took off 2 bases at V and 5 bases at J, with 12 bases between the two ends. This CDR3 spans 14 amino acids. Germline CDR1 SNHLY, CDR2 FYNNEI. The sample consisted of peripheral blood. The chain combines TRBV2 with TRBJ2-5; TRBD2 is a possible D gene (6 bases). This sequence originates from a human donor with acute or convalescent COVID-19. The donor label of this sample is uncertain. Here the CDR3 reads CASSELLAQETQYF. The CDR3 nucleotides read TGTGCCAGCAGTGAACTTCTAGCGCAGGAGACCCAGTACTTC.